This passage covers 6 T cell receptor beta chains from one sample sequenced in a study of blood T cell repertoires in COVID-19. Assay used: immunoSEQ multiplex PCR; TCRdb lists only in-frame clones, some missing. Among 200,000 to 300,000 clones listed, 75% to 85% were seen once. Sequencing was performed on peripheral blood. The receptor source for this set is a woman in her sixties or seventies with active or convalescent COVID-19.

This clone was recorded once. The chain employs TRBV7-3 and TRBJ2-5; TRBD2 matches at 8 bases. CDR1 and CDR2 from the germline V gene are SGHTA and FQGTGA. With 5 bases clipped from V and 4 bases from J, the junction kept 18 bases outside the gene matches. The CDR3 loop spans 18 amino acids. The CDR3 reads CASSRGASGLGMAETQYF. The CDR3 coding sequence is TGTGCCAGCAGCCGGGGGGCTAGCGGGTTGGGGATGGCAGAGACCCAGTACTTC.

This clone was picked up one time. CDR3 DNA: TGTGCCAGCTCACCAAACAGGCGGTACCAAGAGACCCAGTACTTC. Translated, it gives CASSPNRRYQETQYF. The chain joins TRBV18 to TRBJ2-5; possible D gene TRBD1, 5 bases. The V gene's germline CDR1 is KGHSH and CDR2 LQKENI. The CDR3 covers 15 residues. Trimming shortened V by 2 bases and J by 0 bases, and 10 bases separated the two germline ends.

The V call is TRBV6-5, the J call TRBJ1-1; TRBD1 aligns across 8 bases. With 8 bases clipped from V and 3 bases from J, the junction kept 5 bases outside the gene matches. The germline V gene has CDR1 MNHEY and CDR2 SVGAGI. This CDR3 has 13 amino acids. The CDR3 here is CASCRGPDTEAFF. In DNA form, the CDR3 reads TGTGCCAGCTGCAGGGGGCCGGACACTGAAGCTTTCTTT.

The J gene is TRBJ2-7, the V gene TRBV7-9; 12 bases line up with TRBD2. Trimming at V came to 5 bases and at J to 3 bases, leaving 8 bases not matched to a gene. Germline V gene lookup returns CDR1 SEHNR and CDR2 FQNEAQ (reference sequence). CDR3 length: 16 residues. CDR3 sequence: CASSPWALAGGYEQYF. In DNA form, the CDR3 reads TGTGCCAGCAGCCCATGGGCACTAGCGGGGGGCTACGAGCAGTACTTC.

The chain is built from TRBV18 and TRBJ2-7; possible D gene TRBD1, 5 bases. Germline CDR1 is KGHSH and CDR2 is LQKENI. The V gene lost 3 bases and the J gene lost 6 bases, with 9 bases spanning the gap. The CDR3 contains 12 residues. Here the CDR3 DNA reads TGTGCCAGCTCACCCTTTGACAGCGAGCAGTACTTC. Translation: CASSPFDSEQYF.

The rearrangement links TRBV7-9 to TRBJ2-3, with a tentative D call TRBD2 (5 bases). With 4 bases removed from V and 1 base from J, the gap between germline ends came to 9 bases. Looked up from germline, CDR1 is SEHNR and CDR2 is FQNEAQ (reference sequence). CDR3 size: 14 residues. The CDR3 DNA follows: TGTGCCAGCAGCTCCACTAGGGGCACAGATACGCAGTATTTT. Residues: CASSSTRGTDTQYF.